The T cell receptor beta chain under discussion was sequenced for a study of T cell responses to AZD1222 COVID-19 vaccine. Study-wide context: Pooled in the analysis were second doses at about 4 or about 12 weeks. Whole-study results and caveats: Baseline seropositives among AZD1222 recipients totaled only five to seven.

This clone was seen a few times. The antigen remains undetermined. Sequencing used immunoSEQ multiplex PCR; TCRdb keeps in-frame clones, though not all of them. The sample lists some 120,000 clones, 80% to 90% seen once, with about 10% in the top ten. Losses at the gene ends were 4 bases for V and 4 bases for J; bases not matched to a gene: 8. The CDR3 has 16 residues. The germline V gene encodes CDR1 SGHTA and CDR2 FQGTGA. The chain recombines TRBV7-3 with TRBJ2-2; 8 nucleotides agree with TRBD1. The source material was peripheral blood, sampled on day 0 of AZD1222 vaccination. The clonotype originates from an adult in good health. In DNA form, the CDR3 reads TGTGCCAGCAGCTGGGGGACAGGCGATTCCACCGGGGAGCTGTTTTTT. Translated, it gives CASSWGTGDSTGELFF.